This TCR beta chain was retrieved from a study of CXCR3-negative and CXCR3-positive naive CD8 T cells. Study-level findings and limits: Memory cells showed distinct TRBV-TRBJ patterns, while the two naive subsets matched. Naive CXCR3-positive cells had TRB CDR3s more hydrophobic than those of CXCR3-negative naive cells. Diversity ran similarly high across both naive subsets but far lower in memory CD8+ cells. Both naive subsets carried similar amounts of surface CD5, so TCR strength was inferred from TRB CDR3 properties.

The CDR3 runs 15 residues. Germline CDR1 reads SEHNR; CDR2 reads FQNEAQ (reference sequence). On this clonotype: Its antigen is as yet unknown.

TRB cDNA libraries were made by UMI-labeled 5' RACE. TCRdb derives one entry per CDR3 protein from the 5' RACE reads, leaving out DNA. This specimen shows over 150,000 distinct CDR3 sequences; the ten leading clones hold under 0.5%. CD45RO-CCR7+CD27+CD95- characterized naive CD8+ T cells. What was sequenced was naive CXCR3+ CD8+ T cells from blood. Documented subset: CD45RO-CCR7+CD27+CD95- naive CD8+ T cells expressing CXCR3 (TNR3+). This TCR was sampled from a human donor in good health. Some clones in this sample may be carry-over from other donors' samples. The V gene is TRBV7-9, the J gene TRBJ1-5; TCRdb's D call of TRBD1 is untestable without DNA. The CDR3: CASSFGGSLNQPQHF.